Listed below are T cell receptor beta chains from one sample, sequenced in a study of T cell repertoires in cytomegalovirus infection. TCRdb passed the reads through MiXCR, listing each CDR3 protein once. Here the sample spans 680,000 or so distinct CDR3 sequences, 35% being singletons. Material: PBMCs. Receptors were obtained from a human donor in good health (CMV status not recorded). Some clones in this sample may be carry-over from other donors' samples. CDR3s include the opening cysteine and the closing phenylalanine or tryptophan. D genes are given only for firm matches. Clone size is stated in some rows and not others, as once, few, many or a class when expanded.

V gene,J gene,D gene,clone size,CDR3 DNA,CDR3 protein
TRBV27,TRBJ2-7,NA,NA,TGTGCCAGCAGTTTTTTCGACAGGCGCTCCTACGCGCAGTACTTC,CASSFFDRRSYAQYF
TRBV4-1,TRBJ1-4,TRBD1,few,TGCGCCAGCAGCCAAACCGGGACAGGGTCTGAAAAACTGTTTTTT,CASSQTGTGSEKLFF
TRBV7-2,TRBJ2-4,TRBD1,many,TGTGCCAGCAGCTTAGCCTTACCGGGACAGGGAAACGTAGCCAAAAACATTCAGTACTTC,CASSLALPGQGNVAKNIQYF
TRBV6-6,TRBJ2-7,NA,few,TGTGCCAGCAGTTACTCAGGCGGGGCCAGCTCCTACGAGCAGTACTTC,CASSYSGGASSYEQYF
TRBV7-9,TRBJ2-7,NA,few,TGTGCCAGCAGCTTAACGGGACGGAGAGACTACGAGCAGTACTTC,CASSLTGRRDYEQYF
TRBV27,TRBJ2-6,NA,NA,TGTGCCAGCAGTCAGAGTATCTCTGGGGCCAACGTCCTGACTTTC,CASSQSISGANVLTF
TRBV7-6,TRBJ1-5,TRBD1,NA,TGTGCCAGCAGCTTATTCCCCACAGGGGTTCGGGGTAGCAATCAGCCCCAGCATTTT,CASSLFPTGVRGSNQPQHF
TRBV10-3,TRBJ2-1,TRBD2,few,TGTGCCATCAGTGTCAGGCCGCCCCTCAGCGGGAGCTACAATGAGCAGTTCTTC,CAISVRPPLSGSYNEQFF
TRBV29-1,TRBJ2-1,NA,NA,TGCAGCGTTGAAGATATCGGCGGGAACTACAATGAGCAGTTCTTC,CSVEDIGGNYNEQFF
TRBV5-1,TRBJ2-7,TRBD2,NA,TGCGCCAGCAGCTTAAGCGGGAAGGGCTACGAGCAGTACTTC,CASSLSGKGYEQYF
TRBV7-3,TRBJ2-1,TRBD2,once,TGTGCCAGCAGCTTATGGGGGACTAGCGGGGTCGTTGAGCAGTTCTTC,CASSLWGTSGVVEQFF
TRBV7-2,TRBJ1-1,NA,few,TGTGCCAGCAGCCGAGGCCGGGGTGAAGCTTTCTTT,CASSRGRGEAFF
TRBV3-1,TRBJ2-2,NA,NA,TGTGCCAGCAGCCAAGATCTTCCAGGGACCGGGGAGCTGTTTTTT,CASSQDLPGTGELFF